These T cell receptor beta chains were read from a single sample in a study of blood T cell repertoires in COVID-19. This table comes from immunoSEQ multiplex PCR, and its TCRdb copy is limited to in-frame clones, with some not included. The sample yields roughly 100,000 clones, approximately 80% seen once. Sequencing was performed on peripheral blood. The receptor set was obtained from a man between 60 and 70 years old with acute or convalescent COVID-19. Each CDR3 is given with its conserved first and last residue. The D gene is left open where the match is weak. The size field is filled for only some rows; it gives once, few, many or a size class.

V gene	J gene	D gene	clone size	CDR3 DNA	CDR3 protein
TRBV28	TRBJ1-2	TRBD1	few	TGTGCCAGCACGGGGCAGGGGGATGGCTACACCTTC	CASTGQGDGYTF
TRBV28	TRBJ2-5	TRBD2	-	TGTGCCAGCGGGACTAGCGGGGGGGCTAAGGAGACCCAGTACTTC	CASGTSGGAKETQYF
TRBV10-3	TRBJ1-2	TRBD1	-	TGTGTCTCACAGGGGGCCGGAGGCTACACCTTC	CVSQGAGGYTF
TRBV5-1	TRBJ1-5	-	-	TGCGCCAGCAGCTTGGATCCAAGCAATCAGCCCCAGCATTTT	CASSLDPSNQPQHF
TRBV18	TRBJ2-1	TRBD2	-	TGTGCCAGCTCACCACCCGCTAGCGGCATCTCCTACAATGAGCAGTTCTTC	CASSPPASGISYNEQFF
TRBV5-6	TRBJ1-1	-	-	TGTGCCAGCAGCTTGGATAGGCGGGGGAACACTGAAGCTTTCTTT	CASSLDRRGNTEAFF
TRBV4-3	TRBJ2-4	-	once	TGCGCCAGCAGCCAAAACAGGGATACCCTAGCCAAAAACATTCAGTACTTC	CASSQNRDTLAKNIQYF
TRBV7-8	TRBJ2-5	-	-	TGTGCCAGCAGCTTTCTGACGCACTCACTACAAGAGACCCAGTACTTC	CASSFLTHSLQETQYF
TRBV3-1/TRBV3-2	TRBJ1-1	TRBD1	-	TGTGCCAGCAGCCAAGTGGGAACAGGGGCCACTGAAGCTTTCTTT	CASSQVGTGATEAFF
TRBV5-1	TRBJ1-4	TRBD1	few	TGCGCCAGCAGCTTGGGACAGGGGTCTGAAAAACTGTTTTTT	CASSLGQGSEKLFF
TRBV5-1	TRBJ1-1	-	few	TGCGCCAGCAGCTTAACCCAGCGAGGGGACTCTGAAGCTTTCTTT	CASSLTQRGDSEAFF
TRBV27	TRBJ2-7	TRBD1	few	TGTGCCAGCAGTCGAGGACAGGGAGTTAGCTCCTACGAGCAGTACTTC	CASSRGQGVSSYEQYF
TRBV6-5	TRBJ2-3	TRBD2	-	TGTGCCAGCAGCCTACTAGCGGGAGAAGATACGCAGTATTTT	CASSLLAGEDTQYF
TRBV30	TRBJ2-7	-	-	TGTGCCTGGAGTGTACGCTACAGGGACGAGCAGTACTTC	CAWSVRYRDEQYF
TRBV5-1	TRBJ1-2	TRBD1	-	TGCGCCAGCAGCGAGGGGGCTCCTAACTATGGCTACACCTTC	CASSEGAPNYGYTF
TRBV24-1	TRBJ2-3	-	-	TGTGCCACCGGCGCAGGGGTGGGTAGAGATACGCAGTATTTT	CATGAGVGRDTQYF
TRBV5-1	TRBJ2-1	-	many	TGCGCCAGCAGCGGAGAAATTGAGCAGTTCTTC	CASSGEIEQFF
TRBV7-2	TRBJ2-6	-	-	TGTGCCAGCAGCTTTCAGAACTCTGGGGCCAACGTCCTGACTTTC	CASSFQNSGANVLTF
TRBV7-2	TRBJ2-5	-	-	TGTGCCAGCAGCTTAGCGCTAACGTACCAAGAGACCCAGTACTTC	CASSLALTYQETQYF
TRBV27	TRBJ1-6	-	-	-	CASSFLENSPLHF
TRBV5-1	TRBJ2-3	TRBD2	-	TGCGCCAGCAGCTTGGGCCTAGCGGGAGTCGGCACAGATACGCAGTATTTT	CASSLGLAGVGTDTQYF
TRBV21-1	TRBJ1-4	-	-	TGTGCCAGCAGCAAAAAGGTAGACAGGCGTAATGAAAAACTGTTTTTT	CASSKKVDRRNEKLFF
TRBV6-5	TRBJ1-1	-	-	TGTGCCAGCAGTCTAACTCCGGGACAAAAAGCTTTCTTT	CASSLTPGQKAFF
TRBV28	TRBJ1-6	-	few	TGTGCCATGAGAGGACACAATTCACCCCTCCACTTT	CAMRGHNSPLHF
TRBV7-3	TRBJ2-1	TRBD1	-	TGTGCCAGCAGCTTAGGACAGGGGGCGTTCAATGAGCAGTTCTTC	CASSLGQGAFNEQFF
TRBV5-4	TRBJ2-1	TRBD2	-	TGTGCCAGCAGCTTGCAGCGGGAACCCTACAATGAGCAGTTCTTC	CASSLQREPYNEQFF
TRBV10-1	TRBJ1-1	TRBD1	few	TGCGCCAGCAGTGGGACAGGGGTCGTTGAAGCTTTCTTT	CASSGTGVVEAFF
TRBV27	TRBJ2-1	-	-	TGTGCCAGCAGTTTATCCCGATTTACGTCAATAGCCTATGAGTTCTTC	CASSLSRFTSIAYEFF
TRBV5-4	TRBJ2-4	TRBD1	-	TGTGCCAGCAGCTTAGGGACAGGAGTAGCCAAAAACATTCAGTACTTC	CASSLGTGVAKNIQYF
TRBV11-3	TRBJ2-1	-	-	TGTGCCAGCAGCTTAACAGGAACCTACAATGAGCAGTTCTTC	CASSLTGTYNEQFF
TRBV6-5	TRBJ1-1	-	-	TGTGCCAGCCAAAAGCGGTCAGGAGACACTGAAGCTTTCTTT	CASQKRSGDTEAFF